This T cell receptor (beta chain) was observed in a study of Tregs in tolerant kidney transplant recipients. The study's findings and limits: The most relevant donor-specific Treg TCRbeta repertoire apparently came from expansion with activated donor B cells. Validation in larger populations is needed because few patients were studied. Antigen-driven expansion was suggested because donor-specific Tregs expanded more than all Tregs in tolerant patients.

CD4+CD25+CD127- Tregs, CD4+CD25- non-Tregs, CD4 and CD8 cells were sorted. A note on this clone: Its antigen is not identified.

Deletions cut 2 bases from V and 4 bases from J, with 9 bases between. Germline V gene sequence: CDR1 SGDLS, CDR2 YYNGEE. This CDR3 comprises 13 residues. TCRdb's copy holds only in-frame clones and misses some; the assay was immunoSEQ multiplex PCR. The data contain approximately 98,000 clones, 90% of them singletons. The chain links TRBV9 to TRBJ1-2; D is perhaps TRBD1 (5 bases). This TCR was sampled from a human donor who received a combined kidney and bone marrow transplant. This sample comprised CD4+ T cells from blood, obtained before the transplant. The CDR3 is CASSVDSLYGYTF. Here the CDR3 DNA reads TGTGCCAGCAGCGTCGACAGCCTCTATGGCTACACCTTC.